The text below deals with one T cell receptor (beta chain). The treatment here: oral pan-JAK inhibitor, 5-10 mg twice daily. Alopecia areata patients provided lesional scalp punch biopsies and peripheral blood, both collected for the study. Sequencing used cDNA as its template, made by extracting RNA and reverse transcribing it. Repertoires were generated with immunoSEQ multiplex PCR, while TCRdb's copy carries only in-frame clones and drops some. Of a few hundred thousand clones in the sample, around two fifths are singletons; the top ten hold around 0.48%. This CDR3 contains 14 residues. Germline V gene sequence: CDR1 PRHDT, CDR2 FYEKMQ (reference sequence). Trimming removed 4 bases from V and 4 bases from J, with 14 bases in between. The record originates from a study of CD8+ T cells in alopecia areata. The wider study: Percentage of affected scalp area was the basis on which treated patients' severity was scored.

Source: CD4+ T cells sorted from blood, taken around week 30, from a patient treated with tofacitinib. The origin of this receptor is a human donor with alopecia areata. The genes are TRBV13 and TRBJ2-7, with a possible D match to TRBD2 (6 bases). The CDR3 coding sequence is TGTGCCAGCAGCTCGACTAGGAGTGGATACGAGCAGTACTTC. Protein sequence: CASSSTRSGYEQYF. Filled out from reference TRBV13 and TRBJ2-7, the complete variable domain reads AAGVIQSPRHLIKEKRETATLKCYPIPRHDTVYWYQQGPGQDPQFLISFYEKMQSDKGSIPDRFSAQQFSDYHSELNMSSLELGDSALYFCASSSTRSGYEQYFGPGTRLTVT.